Each of the 14 T cell receptor beta chains below was sequenced from the same sample in a study of OX40 agonist ivuxolimab in advanced cancers. Here immunoSEQ multiplex PCR was the method, and the copy in TCRdb shows in-frame clones only, minus some. Of 60,000 or so clones in the sample, almost 95% are singletons; the top ten hold approximately 18%. Specimen: CD4+ or CD8+ T cells sorted from blood, collected in a trial of the OX40 agonist ivuxolimab. The receptor set was obtained from an adult with an advanced solid tumor such as melanoma, head and neck, liver or kidney cancer.

This chain joins TRBV9 and TRBJ2-7; the match to TRBD1 covers 7 bases. The J segment lost 4 bases and the V segment lost 0 bases, leaving 4 bases of the junction unmatched. Germline V CDR1 and CDR2: SGDLS, YYNGEE. This CDR3 is 14 amino acids long. CDR3 amino acids: CASSVENRGYEQYF. The CDR3 DNA sequence: TGTGCCAGCAGCGTAGAAAACAGGGGTTACGAGCAGTACTTC.

V and J are TRBV5-5 and TRBJ1-1; 8 bases are a match to TRBD1. From germline, CDR1 is SGHKS and CDR2 YYEKEE (reference sequence). This CDR3 spans 16 amino acids. V dropped 3 bases and J dropped 2; count of bases not matched to a gene: 9. DNA of the CDR3: TGTGCCAGCAGCTCACCGCTCAGGGGGCATAACACTGAAGCTTTCTTT. Residues: CASSSPLRGHNTEAFF.

The rearrangement uses TRBV4-1 and TRBJ2-7, with D tentatively TRBD2 (5 bases). Germline lookup yields CDR1 MGHRA and CDR2 YSYEKL. The CDR3 contains 15 residues. Trimming pared 0 bases from V and 3 bases from J, leaving 12 bases between. DNA for the CDR3: TGCGCCAGCAGCCAAGATAAGTCGGGATACTACGAGCAGTACTTC. Translating it yields CASSQDKSGYYEQYF.

The rearrangement links TRBV4-3 to TRBJ2-1; D is perhaps TRBD2 (5 bases). V dropped 4 bases and J dropped 9 bases, with 22 bases sitting between them. Looked up from germline, CDR1 is LGHNA and CDR2 is YSLEER. The CDR3 is 16 residues long. The CDR3 spells CASSPVGLSAYGEQFF. The DNA of the CDR3 is TGCGCCAGCAGCCCAGTAGGACTTTCTGCCTACGGTGAGCAGTTCTTC.

This rearrangement joins TRBV9 to TRBJ2-2, with TRBD1 as a possible D gene (5 bases). The CDR3 totals 12 residues. V gave up 4 bases and J gave up 10 bases, with 11 bases separating them. The germline gives CDR1 SGDLS, CDR2 YYNGEE. CDR3 amino acids: CASSPGFAELFF. The CDR3 nucleotides are TGTGCCAGCAGCCCAGGGTTCGCGGAGCTGTTTTTT.

The chain uses TRBV4-3 and TRBJ2-7; TRBD1 is a possible D gene (7 bases). Trimming took 0 bases from V and 5 from J, leaving 14 bases between them. The CDR3 loop spans 15 amino acids. CDR1 and CDR2 (germline): LGHNA, YSLEER. The CDR3 coding sequence is TGCGCCAGCAGCCAAGACAGGCAGGGGGGACACGAGCAGTACTTC. This gives the protein CASSQDRQGGHEQYF.

The CDR3 is CASKRGGVRHNTDTQYF. Here the CDR3 DNA reads TGTGCCAGCAAAAGAGGAGGGGTGAGGCATAACACAGATACGCAGTATTTT. V and J are TRBV2 and TRBJ2-3; D might be TRBD2 (6 bases). Trimming cost V 7 bases and J 2 bases, with 22 bases left between them. From germline, CDR1 is SNHLY and CDR2 FYNNEI. The CDR3 spans 17 residues.

This sequence joins TRBV19 and TRBJ2-3, with D maybe TRBD1 (5 bases). The CDR3 extends over 13 amino acids. Looked up from germline, CDR1 is LNHDA and CDR2 is SQIVND (reference sequence). Trimming pared 10 bases from V and 2 bases from J, leaving 13 bases between. Written as DNA, the CDR3 is TGTGCCACCTGGGCAGGGTTCACAGATACGCAGTATTTT. The encoded protein is CATWAGFTDTQYF.

This chain links TRBV4-1 with TRBJ2-7; 8 positions match TRBD1. Germline-derived CDR1 and CDR2 are MGHRA and YSYEKL. Trimming removed 1 base from V and 2 bases from J; junction bases left unmatched: 4. CDR3 length: 15 amino acids. DNA of the CDR3: TGCGCCAGCAGCCAAGGACAGGGGCGAACCTACGAGCAGTACTTC. It is translated as CASSQGQGRTYEQYF.

The chain has TRBV11-1 and TRBJ2-3; D not certain. Germline loops: CDR1 SGHAT, CDR2 FQDESV (reference sequence). The CDR3 has 17 amino acids. Trimming took 2 bases from V and 4 from J, leaving 19 bases between them. This chain's CDR3 is CASSLNRARLSADTQYF. The CDR3 DNA follows: TGTGCCAGCAGCTTAAATCGGGCTAGGCTCTCTGCAGATACGCAGTATTTT.

The genes are TRBV9 and TRBJ2-7, with D perhaps matching TRBD2 (5 bases). This CDR3 contains 16 residues. The germline V gene has CDR1 SGDLS and CDR2 YYNGEE. Trimming left V 0 bases short and J 3 bases short, with 16 bases between. The CDR3 nucleotides read TGTGCCAGCAGCGTAGGAGAGGGCCTAAGCAACTACGAGCAGTACTTC. It specifies CASSVGEGLSNYEQYF.

The V gene is TRBV11-2, the J gene TRBJ2-5; no clear D. V dropped 1 base and J dropped 5 bases, with 5 bases sitting between them. Germline V lookup: CDR1 SGHAT, CDR2 FQNNGV. The CDR3 spans 12 residues. CDR3 amino acids: CASSLVGETQYF. In nucleotides, the CDR3 is TGTGCCAGCAGCTTAGTTGGGGAGACCCAGTACTTC.

Only one count was recorded for this clone. The chain carries TRBV28 and TRBJ2-1, with 9 bases lining up with TRBD1. J gave up 8 bases and V 1 base, and 9 bases lay outside the gene matches. Germline CDR1 reads MDHEN; CDR2 reads SYDVKM. The CDR3 is 16 residues long. The CDR3, as DNA: TGTGCCAGCAGTTTATCCCGGGACAGGGTAGGGGATGAGCAGTTCTTC. Its protein product is CASSLSRDRVGDEQFF.

This sequence joins TRBV23-1 and TRBJ2-1, with 11 bases lining up with TRBD2. TRBV23-1 is flagged as an ORF with uncertain function. The CDR3 loop spans 15 amino acids. The V and J ends lost 2 bases and 7 bases, in that order; junction bases with no gene match: 4. The CDR3 loop reads CASSQETSGKNEQFF. The CDR3 coding sequence is TGCGCCAGCAGTCAAGAGACTAGCGGGAAGAATGAGCAGTTCTTC.